The 6 T cell receptor beta chains below all came from one sample that was sequenced in a study of regulatory T cells in long-lasting Graves disease. Relying on iRepertoire HTBI primers and Arm-PCR of CDR3 regions, the team built TCR beta libraries. TCRdb processed the multiplex PCR reads anew with MiXCR; each CDR3 protein has one entry. This sample carries 550,000 to 650,000 distinct CDR3 sequences, approximately 16% of them seen once, and the ten largest clones take about 12%. Time point described: newly diagnosed GD, antithyroid drugs for less than 3 months. Isolated PBMC RNA provided the starting material for the TCR library. Another study also made use of these data, one on T cells in Graves' hyperthyroidism and ophthalmopathy.

The sequenced sample was peripheral blood mononuclear cells (PBMCs), obtained at new diagnosis, from a patient treated with antithyroid drugs. Receptor source: a man between 18 and 35 years old with Graves disease.

This chain connects TRBV7-2 to TRBJ1-2, with no clear D. This CDR3 has 14 amino acids. CDR1 is SGHTA and CDR2 is FQGNSA in the germline V gene. V was cut by 8 bases and J by 0 bases, with 13 bases left in between. The CDR3 DNA follows: TGTGCCAGCTCCCGAGAACTAGCTAACTATGGCTACACCTTC. It encodes CASSRELANYGYTF.

This clonotype has ten or more counts. This sequence joins TRBV2 and TRBJ2-3; D is uncertain. Trimming removed 3 bases at V and 0 bases at J, with 7 bases between. CDR1 and CDR2 from the germline V gene are SNHLY and FYNNEI. The CDR3 extends over 14 amino acids. Here the CDR3 reads CASSEAVSTDTQYF. The DNA for the CDR3 is TGTGCCAGCAGTGAGGCGGTTAGCACAGATACGCAGTATTTT.

The sample holds a few counts of this clonotype. The chain uses TRBV5-1 and TRBJ2-1; 12 positions match TRBD2. CDR1 SGHRS and CDR2 YFSETQ come from the germline V gene. V shed 0 bases, J shed 6 bases, and the junction held 10 bases outside the gene matches. This CDR3 is built from 18 residues. CDR3 sequence: CASSLEPMTSGSVNEQFF. The DNA of the CDR3 is TGCGCCAGCAGCTTGGAACCGATGACTAGCGGGAGTGTCAATGAGCAGTTCTTC.

The chain recombines TRBV9 with TRBJ2-3; TRBD1 matches at 7 bases. Germline-derived CDR1 and CDR2 are SGDLS and YYNGEE. After removal of 2 bases from V and 6 bases from J, the junction contained 9 bases not matched to a gene. There are 15 residues in the CDR3. The CDR3 region is CASSVRDSVLDTQYF. In DNA, the CDR3 is TGTGCCAGCAGCGTTCGGGACAGTGTGCTGGATACGCAGTATTTT.

The CDR3 nucleotides read TGTGCCAGCAGCTTAGCTGGGGCAACCCCTAATGAAAAACTGTTTTTT. This codes for CASSLAGATPNEKLFF. The rearrangement links TRBV7-9 to TRBJ1-4; tentatively, D is TRBD1 (5 bases). Trimming removed 0 bases from V and 3 bases from J, with 11 bases in between. This CDR3 is built from 16 residues. CDR1 SEHNR and CDR2 FQNEAQ come from the germline V gene (reference sequence).

The V gene is TRBV6-1, the J gene TRBJ2-1; D may be TRBD2 (5 bases). This CDR3 has 12 residues. The germline V gene encodes CDR1 MNHNS and CDR2 SASEGT. V lost 10 bases and J 3 bases, leaving 10 bases between the germline ends. This CDR3 reads CATTGDYNEQFF. Here the CDR3 DNA reads TGTGCCACGACCGGGGACTACAATGAGCAGTTCTTC.